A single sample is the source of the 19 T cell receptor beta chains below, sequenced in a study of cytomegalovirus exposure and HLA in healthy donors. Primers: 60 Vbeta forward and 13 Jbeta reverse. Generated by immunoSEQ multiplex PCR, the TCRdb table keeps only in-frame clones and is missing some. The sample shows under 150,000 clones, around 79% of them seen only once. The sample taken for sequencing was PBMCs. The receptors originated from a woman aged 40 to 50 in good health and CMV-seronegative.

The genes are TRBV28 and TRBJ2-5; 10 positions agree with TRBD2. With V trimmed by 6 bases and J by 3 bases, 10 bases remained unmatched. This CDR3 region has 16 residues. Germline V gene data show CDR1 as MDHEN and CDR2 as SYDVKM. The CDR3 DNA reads TGTGCCAGCAGCATCGGGACTAGCGAAAATGAAGAGACCCAGTACTTC. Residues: CASSIGTSENEETQYF.

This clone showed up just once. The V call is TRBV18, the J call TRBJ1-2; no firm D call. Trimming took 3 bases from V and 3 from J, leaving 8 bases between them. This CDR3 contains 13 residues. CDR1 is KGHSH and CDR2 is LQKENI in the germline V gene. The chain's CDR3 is CASSPGSDYGYTF. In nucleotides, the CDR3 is TGTGCCAGCTCACCTGGCAGCGACTATGGCTACACCTTC.

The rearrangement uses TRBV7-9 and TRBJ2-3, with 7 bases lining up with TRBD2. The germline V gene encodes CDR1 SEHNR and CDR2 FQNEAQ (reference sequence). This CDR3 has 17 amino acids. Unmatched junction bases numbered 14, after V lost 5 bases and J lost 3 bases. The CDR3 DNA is TGTGCCAGCAGCCCCCCCCCGAGCGGGATTGGAACAGATACGCAGTATTTT. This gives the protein CASSPPPSGIGTDTQYF.

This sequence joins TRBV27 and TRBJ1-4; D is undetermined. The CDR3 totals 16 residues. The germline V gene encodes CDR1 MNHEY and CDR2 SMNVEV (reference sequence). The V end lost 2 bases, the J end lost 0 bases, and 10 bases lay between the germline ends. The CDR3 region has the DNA TGTGCCAGCAGTTTAGAGGCGGAAGCAACTAATGAAAAACTGTTTTTT. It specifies CASSLEAEATNEKLFF.

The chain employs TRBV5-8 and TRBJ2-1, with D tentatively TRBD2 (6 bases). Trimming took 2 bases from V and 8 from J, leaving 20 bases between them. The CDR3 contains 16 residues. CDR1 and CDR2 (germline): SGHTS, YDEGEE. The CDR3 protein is CASSFGIDPGVHEQFF. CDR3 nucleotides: TGTGCCAGCAGCTTCGGGATCGATCCGGGAGTCCATGAGCAGTTCTTC. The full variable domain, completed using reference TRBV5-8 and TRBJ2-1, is EAGVTQSPTHLIKTRGQQATLRCSPISGHTSVYWYQQALGLGLQFLLWYDEGEERNRGNFPPRFSGRQFPNYSSELNVNALELEDSALYLCASSFGIDPGVHEQFFGPGTRLTVL.

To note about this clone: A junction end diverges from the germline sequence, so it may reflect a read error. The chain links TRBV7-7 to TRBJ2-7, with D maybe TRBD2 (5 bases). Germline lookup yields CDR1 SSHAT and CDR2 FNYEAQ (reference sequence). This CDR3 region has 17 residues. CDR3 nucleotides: TGTGCTAGCAGCTTAGTTCCTAGCCCAGGCGCGACCTACGAGCAGTACTTC. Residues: CASSLVPSPGATYEQYF.

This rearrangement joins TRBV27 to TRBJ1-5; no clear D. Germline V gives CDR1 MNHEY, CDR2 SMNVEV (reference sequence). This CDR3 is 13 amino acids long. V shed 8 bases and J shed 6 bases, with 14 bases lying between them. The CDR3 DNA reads TGTGCCAGCGCCCGAGACTCCGGTCAGCCCCAGCATTTT. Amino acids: CASARDSGQPQHF.

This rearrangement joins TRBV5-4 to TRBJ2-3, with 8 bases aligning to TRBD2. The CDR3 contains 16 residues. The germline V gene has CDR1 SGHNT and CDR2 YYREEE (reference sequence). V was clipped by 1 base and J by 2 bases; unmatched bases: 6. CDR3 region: CASSLSPLAVTDTQYF. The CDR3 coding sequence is TGTGCCAGCAGCTTGTCCCCACTAGCGGTCACAGATACGCAGTATTTT.

CDR3 region: CASSQGTQRGGSQYF. DNA of the CDR3: TGCGCCAGCAGCCAAGGGACTCAGCGGGGGGGTAGTCAGTACTTC. The rearrangement links TRBV5-1 to TRBJ2-4, with 10 bases that match TRBD2. V gave up 4 bases and J gave up 12 bases; unmatched junction bases: 13. Germline V gene lookup returns CDR1 SGHRS and CDR2 YFSETQ. The CDR3 extends over 15 amino acids.

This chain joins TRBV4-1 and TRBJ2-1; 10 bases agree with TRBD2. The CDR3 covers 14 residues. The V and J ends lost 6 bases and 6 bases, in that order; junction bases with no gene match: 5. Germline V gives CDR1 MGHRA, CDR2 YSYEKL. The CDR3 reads CASRPRTSGNEQFF. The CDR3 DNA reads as TGCGCCAGCAGACCCCGGACTAGCGGCAATGAGCAGTTCTTC.

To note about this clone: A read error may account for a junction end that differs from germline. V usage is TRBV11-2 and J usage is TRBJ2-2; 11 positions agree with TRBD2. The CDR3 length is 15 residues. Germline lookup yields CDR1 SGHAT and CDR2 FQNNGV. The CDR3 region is CASSPTSGTAGELFF. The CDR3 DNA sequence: TGCGCCAGCAGCCCGACTAGCGGGACAGCTGGGGAGCTGTTTTTT.

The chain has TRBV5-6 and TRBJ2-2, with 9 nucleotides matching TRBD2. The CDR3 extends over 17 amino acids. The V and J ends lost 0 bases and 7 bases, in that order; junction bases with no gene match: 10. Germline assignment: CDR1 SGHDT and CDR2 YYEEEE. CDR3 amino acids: CASSLVVAGVAGGELFF. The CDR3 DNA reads TGTGCCAGCAGCTTGGTAGTAGCGGGAGTTGCTGGCGGGGAGCTGTTTTTT.

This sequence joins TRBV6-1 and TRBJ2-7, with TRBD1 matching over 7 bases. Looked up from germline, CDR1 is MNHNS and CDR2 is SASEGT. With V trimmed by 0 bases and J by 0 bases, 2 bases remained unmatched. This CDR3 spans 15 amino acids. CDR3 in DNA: TGTGCCAGCAGTGAAGCCCGGGACAGCTCCTACGAGCAGTACTTC. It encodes CASSEARDSSYEQYF.

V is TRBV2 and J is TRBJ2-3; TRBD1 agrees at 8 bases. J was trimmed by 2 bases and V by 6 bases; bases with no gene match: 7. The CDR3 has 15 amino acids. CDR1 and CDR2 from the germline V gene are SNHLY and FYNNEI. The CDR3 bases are TGTGCCAGCAGCCTGACAGGGGTTCCCACAGATACGCAGTATTTT. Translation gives CASSLTGVPTDTQYF.

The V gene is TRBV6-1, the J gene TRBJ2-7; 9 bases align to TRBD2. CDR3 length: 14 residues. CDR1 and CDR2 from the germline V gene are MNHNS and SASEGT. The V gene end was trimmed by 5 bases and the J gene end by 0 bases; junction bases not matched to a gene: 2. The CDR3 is CASSSGGSSYEQYF. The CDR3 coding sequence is TGTGCCAGCAGTAGCGGGGGGAGCTCCTACGAGCAGTACTTC.

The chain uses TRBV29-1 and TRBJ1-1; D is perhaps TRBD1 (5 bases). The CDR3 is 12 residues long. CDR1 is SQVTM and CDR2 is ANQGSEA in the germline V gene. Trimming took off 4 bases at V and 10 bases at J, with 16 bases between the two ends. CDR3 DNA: TGCAGCGTTGTATCTCAGGGTGGCTCAGCTTTCTTT. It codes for CSVVSQGGSAFF.

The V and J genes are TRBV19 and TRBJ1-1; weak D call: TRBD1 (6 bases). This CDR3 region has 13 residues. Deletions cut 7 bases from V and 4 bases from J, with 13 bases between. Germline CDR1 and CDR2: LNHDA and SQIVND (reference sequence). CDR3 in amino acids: CASKQGLSTEAFF. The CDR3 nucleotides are TGTGCCAGTAAACAGGGCCTCAGCACTGAAGCTTTCTTT.

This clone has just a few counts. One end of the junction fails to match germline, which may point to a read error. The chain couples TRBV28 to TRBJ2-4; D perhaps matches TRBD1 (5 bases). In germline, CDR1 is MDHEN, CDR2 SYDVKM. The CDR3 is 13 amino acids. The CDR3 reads CASLGAAKNSQYF. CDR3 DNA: TGTGCCAGCTTAGGGGCGGCCAAAAACAGTCAGTACTTC.

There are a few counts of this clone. The DNA of the CDR3 is TGCGCCAGGATACAACCAGACACAGATACGCAGTATTTT. Translation gives CARIQPDTDTQYF. The rearrangement joins TRBV10-1 to TRBJ2-3; D remains unclear. The CDR3 contains 13 residues. Germline V gene lookup returns CDR1 WNHNN and CDR2 SYGVQD (reference sequence). The V gene lost 9 bases and the J gene lost 2 bases, with 12 bases spanning the gap.